This T cell receptor beta chain derives from a study of blood T cell repertoires in COVID-19. Profiled with immunoSEQ multiplex PCR; TCRdb holds only in-frame clones, not every one. The table shows about 80,000 clones, with about four fifths occurring only once. Trimming took 7 bases from V and 8 from J; bases not matched to a gene: 8. The CDR3 is 14 residues long. Germline V gene sequence: CDR1 KGHDR, CDR2 SFDVKD. This TCR derives from a human donor in a cohort sampled during active COVID-19. This rearrangement joins TRBV24-1 to TRBJ2-1, with 9 bases aligning to TRBD1. Sequences were obtained from peripheral blood. The CDR3 DNA sequence: TGTGCCACCAGGCAGACAGGGGGAAGCCATGAGCAGTTCTTC. Translating it yields CATRQTGGSHEQFF.